This passage covers 2 T cell receptor beta chains from one sample sequenced in a study of CD4 T cells in relation to SARS-CoV-2 and coronaviruses. Unexposed donor CD4+ T cells date from about 2010-2018, before the COVID-19 pandemic. The cells were cultured for about 10 days before CD4+ T cells were isolated. Their recognized antigens are unknown. TCRdb's table, derived via immunoSEQ multiplex PCR, lists solely in-frame clones and lacks some. The table includes 20,000 or so clones, around 80% detected once. The sequenced material came from CD4+ T cells from PBMCs, cultured in vitro. The receptors stem from a human donor in good health.

V is TRBV15 and J is TRBJ1-1; D is uncertain. Per the germline V gene, CDR1 is LNHNV and CDR2 is YYDKDF (reference sequence). The CDR3 has 15 residues. The ends were cut back, 7 bases at V and 0 bases at J, with 15 bases in the middle. This CDR3 reads CATTPRGVMNTEAFF. CDR3 nucleotide sequence: TGTGCCACCACCCCGCGCGGGGTTATGAACACTGAAGCTTTCTTT.

The chain employs TRBV6-5 and TRBJ2-1; 8 bases line up with TRBD1. This CDR3 comprises 15 residues. V was pared by 6 bases and J by 6 bases, with 10 bases of the junction left unmatched. Germline lookup yields CDR1 MNHEY and CDR2 SVGAGI. The CDR3 DNA is TGTGCCAGCAGATCAGGGACAGGTCGGGCCAATGAGCAGTTCTTC. It yields the protein CASRSGTGRANEQFF.